The 23 T cell receptor beta chains in this list originate from one sample, sequenced in a study of OX40 agonist ivuxolimab in advanced cancers. Preparation of the library involved the immunoSEQ multiplex PCR assay. TCRdb limited this immuneACCESS table to in-frame rearrangements with V and J called. A share of clones is missing; checked studies link under half to unresolved V genes, and the rest is unexplained. The sample table lists about 79,000 clones, about 94% of them with a count of one. The ten biggest clones cover 9.5% to 10% of the sample. The sample consisted of CD4+ or CD8+ T cells sorted from blood, taken in a trial of the OX40 agonist ivuxolimab. These receptors were obtained from an adult with an advanced solid tumor such as melanoma, head and neck, liver or kidney cancer.

Worth noting for this clone: Germline and junction disagree at one end, which may indicate a read error. CDR3 residues: CASSLFGTDYGYTF. CDR3 nucleotides: TGTGCCAGCAGCTTGTTCGGGACAGACTATGGCTACACCTTC. V and J are TRBV5-3 and TRBJ1-2, with 7 bases that match TRBD1. TRBV5-3 has ORF status, its function being uncertain. The CDR3 is 14 residues long.

This chain connects TRBV7-8 to TRBJ1-5; TRBD1 is a possible D gene (6 bases). This CDR3 contains 16 residues. Germline CDR1 SGHVS, CDR2 FQNEAQ. Between the trimmed V and J ends, which lost 5 bases and 7 bases, there was a span of 21 bases. CDR3 sequence: CASSASNTGRRQPQHF. DNA for the CDR3: TGTGCCAGCAGCGCCTCCAATACAGGGAGAAGACAGCCCCAGCATTTT.

This clone was counted once. The rearrangement links TRBV9 to TRBJ2-6; D not resolved. V gave up 4 bases and J gave up 7 bases, with 21 bases separating them. Per the germline V gene, CDR1 is SGDLS and CDR2 is YYNGEE. There are 17 residues in the CDR3. The CDR3 is CASSLNPVGEGANVLTF. CDR3 nucleotides: TGTGCCAGCAGCCTGAACCCCGTTGGTGAAGGCGCCAACGTCCTGACTTTC.

The chain links TRBV7-8 to TRBJ2-1; D is unresolved. Germline V gene lookup returns CDR1 SGHVS and CDR2 FQNEAQ. V was trimmed by 1 base and J by 13 bases, leaving 8 bases between them. This CDR3 region has 11 residues. The CDR3 region has the DNA TGTGCCAGCAGCTTAGGGGCGGAACAGTTCTTC. Protein product: CASSLGAEQFF.

V is TRBV5-4 and J is TRBJ2-7; 10 bases are shared with TRBD1. Germline V gene data show CDR1 as SGHNT and CDR2 as YYREEE (reference sequence). The CDR3 sequence is 15 residues long. Germline trimming cut 6 bases from V and 3 bases from J; bases unmatched to any gene: 9. CDR3 sequence (DNA): TGTGCCAGCACCTTACCGGGACAGGGGATCTACGAGCAGTACTTC. Amino acid sequence: CASTLPGQGIYEQYF.

CDR3 sequence: CAISESQLRGEQYF. Here the CDR3 DNA reads TGTGCCATCAGTGAGTCACAGCTACGGGGAGAGCAGTACTTC. The V and J genes are TRBV10-3 and TRBJ2-7, with D maybe TRBD2 (5 bases). V lost 0 bases, J lost 7 bases, and 13 bases lay in between. The CDR3 length is 14 residues. The germline V gene encodes CDR1 ENHRY and CDR2 SYGVKD.

This sequence joins TRBV4-2 and TRBJ2-7, with 8 bases identical to TRBD2. Losses at the gene ends were 1 base for V and 5 bases for J; bases not matched to a gene: 4. CDR1 LGHNA and CDR2 YNFKEQ come from the germline V gene. This CDR3 is 14 amino acids long. CDR3 region: CASSQVMREDEQYF. In nucleotides, the CDR3 is TGTGCCAGCAGCCAAGTAATGCGGGAGGACGAGCAGTACTTC.

CDR3 bases: TGTGCCAGCAGTGGTACAGGGGGCAGTGAAGCTTTCTTT. Its protein product is CASSGTGGSEAFF. This rearrangement joins TRBV7-3 to TRBJ1-1; 9 nucleotides agree with TRBD1. V trimming: 6 bases; J trimming: 7 bases; junction bases outside the gene matches: 6. CDR3 length equals 13 residues. The germline gives CDR1 SGHTA, CDR2 FQGTGA.

This chain connects TRBV28 to TRBJ2-7, with D possibly being TRBD2 (5 bases). Trimming removed 2 bases from V and 4 bases from J, with 6 bases in between. The CDR3 runs to 12 residues. Germline values: CDR1 MDHEN, CDR2 SYDVKM. The CDR3 region is CASSLRGYEQYF. The CDR3 bases are TGTGCCAGCAGTTTACGGGGTTACGAGCAGTACTTC. Supplemented by reference TRBV28 and TRBJ2-7, the full variable domain reads DVKVTQSSRYLVKRTGEKVFLECVQDMDHENMFWYRQDPGLGLRLIYFSYDVKMKEKGDIPEGYSVSREKKERFSLILESASTNQTSMYLCASSLRGYEQYFGPGTRLTVT.

The CDR3: CASSQGSGRSYEQYF. The CDR3 DNA sequence: TGCGCCAGCAGCCAAGGCAGCGGACGCTCCTACGAGCAGTACTTC. The rearrangement links TRBV4-1 to TRBJ2-7, with D possibly TRBD2 on 5 matching bases. Looked up from germline, CDR1 is MGHRA and CDR2 is YSYEKL. There are 15 residues in the CDR3. Trimming left V 1 base short and J 0 bases short, with 10 bases between.

The chain has TRBV4-1 and TRBJ2-4; 7 positions agree with TRBD2. This CDR3 contains 14 residues. Germline V lookup: CDR1 MGHRA, CDR2 YSYEKL. The J segment lost 8 bases and the V segment lost 3 bases, leaving 7 bases of the junction unmatched. CDR3 DNA: TGCGCCAGCAGCCACCGGGCGGGAGAAGACATTCAGTACTTC. Its translation is CASSHRAGEDIQYF.

The chain uses TRBV7-3 and TRBJ2-1; no definite D call. The CDR3 consists of 12 residues. Germline values: CDR1 SGHTA, CDR2 FQGTGA. V was shortened by 2 bases and J by 7 bases, with 6 bases between the two germline ends. The CDR3 nucleotides read TGTGCCAGCAGCTTAGACGGGAATGAGCAGTTCTTC. This sequence encodes CASSLDGNEQFF.

J is TRBJ1-2 and V is TRBV19, with D maybe TRBD1 (6 bases). The germline V and J ends were trimmed by 2 bases and 3 bases, with 10 bases remaining between them. CDR3 length: 14 amino acids. Per the germline V gene, CDR1 is LNHDA and CDR2 is SQIVND (reference sequence). The DNA of the CDR3 is TGTGCCAGTAGTATATTGACAGGTGACTATGGCTACACCTTC. Translating it yields CASSILTGDYGYTF.

The V gene is TRBV7-9, the J gene TRBJ1-2; D is possibly TRBD1 (6 bases). V lost 3 bases and J 4 bases, leaving 12 bases between the germline ends. The CDR3 extends over 14 amino acids. The germline gives CDR1 SEHNR, CDR2 FQNEAQ (reference sequence). As DNA, the CDR3 is TGTGCCAGCAGCTTTGCTCAGGGGCCCTATGGCTACACCTTC. It codes for CASSFAQGPYGYTF.

This rearrangement joins TRBV6-5 to TRBJ2-5, with D hard to call. CDR1 is MNHEY, CDR2 SVGAGI, per germline. V dropped 2 bases and J dropped 1 base, with 5 bases sitting between them. This CDR3 is built from 13 residues. The CDR3 protein is CASSYIGQETQYF. The CDR3 region has the DNA TGTGCCAGCAGTTACATCGGCCAAGAGACCCAGTACTTC.

This clone was seen only once. This CDR3 is CASSVVAAGSTDTQYF. The CDR3 DNA sequence: TGTGCCAGCAGCGTAGTGGCAGCGGGGTCGACAGATACGCAGTATTTT. This chain connects TRBV9 to TRBJ2-3; 7 bases fit TRBD2. The CDR3 has 16 residues. V shed 0 bases, J shed 3 bases, and the junction held 7 bases outside the gene matches. CDR1 SGDLS and CDR2 YYNGEE come from the germline V gene.

The chain combines TRBV10-3 with TRBJ2-6, with unresolved D. The germline V gene has CDR1 ENHRY and CDR2 SYGVKD. The CDR3 has 17 amino acids. Deletions cut 2 bases from V and 0 bases from J, with 11 bases between. CDR3 nucleotides: TGTGCCATCAGTGAGCCGAAAACAAGCTCTGGGGCCAACGTCCTGACTTTC. Its translation: CAISEPKTSSGANVLTF.

This rearrangement joins TRBV13 to TRBJ2-7; D may be TRBD1 (5 bases). Germline CDR1 and CDR2: PRHDT and FYEKMQ (reference sequence). V was cut by 5 bases and J by 5 bases, with 25 bases left in between. The CDR3 sequence is 17 residues long. Here the CDR3 reads CASSPRLDSPHWHEQYF. CDR3 bases: TGTGCCAGCAGCCCCCGTTTAGACAGTCCACATTGGCACGAGCAGTACTTC.

The genes are TRBV5-4 and TRBJ2-7; 7 nucleotides line up with TRBD1. The germline CDR1 and CDR2 sequences are SGHNT and YYREEE (reference sequence). J lost 6 bases, V lost 3 bases, and 3 bases had no gene match. This CDR3 has 12 residues. DNA of the CDR3: TGTGCCAGCAGCTCCGGGACAGTCGAGCAGTACTTC. Its translation is CASSSGTVEQYF. The variable domain in full, completed from reference TRBV5-4 and TRBJ2-7, reads ETGVTQSPTHLIKTRGQQVTLRCSSQSGHNTVSWYQQALGQGPQFIFQYYREEENGRGNFPPRFSGLQFPNYSSELNVNALELDDSALYLCASSSGTVEQYFGPGTRLTVT.

The V and J genes are TRBV5-1 and TRBJ2-1; no clear D. CDR1 SGHRS and CDR2 YFSETQ come from the germline V gene. The CDR3 spans 13 residues. Trimming shortened V by 6 bases and J by 2 bases, and 9 bases separated the two germline ends. DNA of the CDR3: TGCGCCAGCACCTCCTGGCCCTACAATGAGCAGTTCTTC. It is translated as CASTSWPYNEQFF.

The chain is built from TRBV11-2 and TRBJ2-1, with 8 nucleotides matching TRBD2. Losses at the gene ends were 5 bases for V and 2 bases for J; bases not matched to a gene: 5. Germline V gene data show CDR1 as SGHAT and CDR2 as FQNNGV. The CDR3 spans 15 residues. In DNA form, the CDR3 reads TGTGCCAGCAGCCTGAAGCGGGAGACCTACAATGAGCAGTTCTTC. Its translation is CASSLKRETYNEQFF.

In nucleotides, the CDR3 is TGTGCCAGCAGTGCCTCTAGCTCCCGGGCCGGTGAGCAGTTCTTC. Protein sequence: CASSASSSRAGEQFF. The rearrangement joins TRBV2 to TRBJ2-1; maybe TRBD2 (5 bases). The CDR3 covers 15 residues. Germline CDR1 SNHLY, CDR2 FYNNEI. V lost 4 bases and J 9 bases, leaving 19 bases between the germline ends.

The rearrangement uses TRBV7-9 and TRBJ1-1, with a weak D call TRBD1 (5 bases). Germline V gene lookup returns CDR1 SEHNR and CDR2 FQNEAQ (reference sequence). This CDR3 comprises 13 residues. The V and J ends lost 5 bases and 6 bases respectively, with 13 bases between them. The CDR3 loop is CASSRPAGAEAFF. The CDR3, as DNA: TGTGCCAGCAGCCGACCAGCGGGGGCTGAAGCTTTCTTT.